This TCR beta chain was sequenced for a study of shared clonotypes between healthy human individuals. Findings and limits, study-wide: Expectations were that clonotype sharing among donors would be affected by sequencing depth. Blood alone was sampled, and tissue repertoires likely differ.

Donors were healthy HIV-negative adults without recently reported acute infections or vaccinations. The assay was immunoSEQ multiplex PCR, and TCRdb's table has in-frame clones only and misses some. The data contain roughly 700,000 clones, 90% of them singletons. This clone appeared once. Its antigen is undetermined. Germline V CDR1 and CDR2: SEHNR, FQNEAQ (reference sequence). The CDR3 covers 12 residues. Trimming stripped 3 bases from V and 4 bases from J, with 5 bases between. The sequencing sample was made of memory CD8+ T cells from PBMCs. Subset defined: CD45RO+ cells pooled with CCR7-negative TemRA cells. This chain joins TRBV7-9 and TRBJ2-3; no firm D call. This sequence originates from a man between 18 and 29 years old in good health. Some clones in this sample may be carry-over from other donors' samples. This chain's CDR3 is CASSFVADTQYF. CDR3 coding DNA: TGTGCCAGCAGCTTTGTAGCAGATACGCAGTATTTT.